This passage covers 2 T cell receptor beta chains from one sample sequenced in a study of blood T cell repertoires in COVID-19. Assay used: immunoSEQ multiplex PCR; TCRdb lists only in-frame clones, some missing. The table has some 300,000 clones, 85% to 90% seen once; the top ten hold around 5.8%. Sequencing was performed on peripheral blood. These receptors all come from a woman in her 50s with COVID-19, enrolled during active disease.

The V and J genes are TRBV6-5 and TRBJ2-2; the match to TRBD1 covers 8 bases. Trimming at V came to 8 bases and at J to 1 base, leaving 3 bases not matched to a gene. The CDR3 consists of 14 residues. The V gene's germline CDR1 is MNHEY and CDR2 SVGAGI. CDR3 DNA sequence: TGTGCCAGCGCTGACAGGGGGAACACCGGGGAGCTGTTTTTT. Protein product: CASADRGNTGELFF.

V and J are TRBV7-2 and TRBJ2-1; TRBD2 matches at 11 bases. Germline CDR1 and CDR2: SGHTA and FQGNSA. Trimming at V came to 5 bases and at J to 9 bases, leaving 12 bases not matched to a gene. This CDR3 contains 16 residues. CDR3 nucleotides: TGTGCCAGCAGCCTGGGACTAGCGGAGCCCCATTCTGAGCAGTTCTTC. This codes for CASSLGLAEPHSEQFF.